This TCR beta chain derives from a study of blood T cells in healthy people across ages. Study results and caveats: Unsorted PBMCs ruled out conclusive naive versus antigen-experienced comparison. Diversity was higher, and naive CD4+ cells more numerous, in long-lived donors than in aged donors.

In its sample, this clonotype was seen a few times. Antigen: not known. The J segment lost 7 bases and the V segment lost 5 bases, leaving 6 bases of the junction unmatched. This CDR3 has 14 residues. Per the germline V gene, CDR1 is MNHEY and CDR2 is SVGEGT. The authors ran a second PCR of about 6 to 11 cycles using a sample-barcoded 5' primer and a J-beta primer mix. TCRdb called the 5' RACE reads again in MiXCR, with one record for every CDR3 protein. This table has roughly 800,000 distinct CDR3 sequences, around a quarter appearing once. This sample also appeared in a second study, on T cells of mothers and their children. That paper notes: A few healthy Caucasian mothers, along with their six children, were the donors. At around 1.6 ug per 15 ul, all of the extracted RNA went into cDNA synthesis.

The J gene is TRBJ2-2, the V gene TRBV6-2 or TRBV6-3; 8 bases fit TRBD2. The clonotype comes from a boy between 5 and 17 years old in good health. The sequencing input was blood. The CDR3 protein is CASSRGGPGGELFF. The CDR3 DNA reads as TGTGCCAGCAGTCGGGGGGGGCCAGGCGGGGAGCTGTTTTTT.